The source of this TCR beta chain is a study of blood T cell repertoires in COVID-19. Study summary: T cells, B-cell-depleted T cells, or PBMCs provided the cDNA or gDNA that served as material.

Profiled with immunoSEQ multiplex PCR; TCRdb holds only in-frame clones, not every one. The table includes 200,000 to 250,000 clones, about 87% detected once. The cohort comprised adults aged 18 to 89 years residing in some 24 US areas. The CDR3 has 18 amino acids. CDR1 SGDLS and CDR2 YYNGEE come from the germline V gene. V was pared by 2 bases and J by 6 bases, with 15 bases of the junction left unmatched. The sequencing input was PBMCs or T cells enriched from blood (not recorded which). The origin of this receptor is a man aged 30 to 39 who had recovered from COVID-19. This chain uses TRBV9 with TRBJ2-2; 8 nucleotides agree with TRBD1. CDR3 loop: CASSVSPAQGASAGELFF. The CDR3 nucleotides are TGTGCCAGCAGCGTTAGTCCCGCCCAGGGGGCTAGCGCCGGGGAGCTGTTTTTT.